These 12 T cell receptor beta chains originate from one sample sequenced in a study of CD8+CD57+ T cells in acquired aplastic anemia (dated by TCRdb to the late 2010s). Sequencing was carried out with an Illumina HiSeq 2000. Profiling of TCR beta VDJ combinations and CDR3 sequences used genomic DNA as the template. TCRdb itself trimmed the public reads at Q25 with fastp, ran MiXCR and retained productive beta chains. Rows merge per CDR3 protein into single entries with the most common DNA and genes. The sample profile shows 150,000 to 200,000 distinct CDR3 sequences; less than 55% of them were found once. The ten largest clones add up to 2.9% of the sample. Sequencing input: sorted CD4+, CD8+, or CD8+CD57+ T cells (not recorded which) from PBMCs. Source of these receptors: a human donor in good health.

This chain uses TRBV5-1 with TRBJ2-1; no clear D gene. Trimming removed 1 base at V and 3 bases at J, with 2 bases between. Germline values: CDR1 SGHRS, CDR2 YFSETQ. This CDR3 region has 12 residues. In DNA form, the CDR3 reads TGCGCCAGCAGCTTGAACTACAATGAGCAGTTCTTC. Protein: CASSLNYNEQFF.

The CDR3 DNA reads as TGCAGTTCACTAGCGGGAGGTTTATCCTACAATGAGCAGTTCTTC. It specifies CSSLAGGLSYNEQFF. The rearrangement links TRBV20-1 to TRBJ2-1; 12 bases fit TRBD2. The V and J ends lost 8 bases and 1 base, in that order; junction bases with no gene match: 6. The CDR3 contains 15 residues. Germline V gives CDR1 DFQATT, CDR2 SNEGSKA (reference sequence).

The chain uses TRBV2 and TRBJ2-7, with 7 bases fitting TRBD1. The CDR3 is 14 amino acids. The V gene end was trimmed by 5 bases and the J gene end by 2 bases; junction bases not matched to a gene: 6. Germline CDR1 and CDR2: SNHLY and FYNNEI. The CDR3 is CASSHGQAPYEQYF. The CDR3 DNA reads TGTGCCAGCAGTCATGGACAGGCGCCCTACGAGCAGTACTTC.

V gene TRBV5-1 combines with J gene TRBJ2-5; 8 bases align to TRBD1. This CDR3 is built from 16 residues. In germline, CDR1 is SGHRS, CDR2 YFSETQ. Trimming cost V 2 bases and J 5 bases; bases outside gene matches: 11. The CDR3 loop reads CASSFGIAAGGETQYF. CDR3 DNA sequence: TGCGCCAGCAGCTTTGGTATTGCGGCAGGGGGCGAGACCCAGTACTTC. The complete variable domain, with remaining parts taken from reference TRBV5-1 and TRBJ2-5, reads KAGVTQTPRYLIKTRGQQVTLSCSPISGHRSVSWYQQTPGQGLQFLFEYFSETQRNKGNFPGRFSGRQFSNSRSEMNVSTLELGDSALYLCASSFGIAAGGETQYFGPGTRLLVL.

This chain links TRBV7-2 with TRBJ2-5, with D perhaps TRBD1 (6 bases). Trimming shortened V by 4 bases and J by 10 bases, and 25 bases separated the two germline ends. Germline V gives CDR1 SGHTA, CDR2 FQGNSA. CDR3 size: 16 residues. The CDR3 is CASSSGSRGWGEVQYF. CDR3 DNA: TGTGCCAGCAGCTCCGGCTCTAGGGGGTGGGGAGAGGTCCAGTACTTC.

The V gene is TRBV6-1, the J gene TRBJ1-5; maybe TRBD1 (6 bases). With 6 bases removed from V and 7 bases from J, the gap between germline ends came to 16 bases. This CDR3 spans 14 amino acids. Per germline, CDR1 MNHNS and CDR2 SASEGT. CDR3 in amino acids: CASSQINREQPQHF. The CDR3 DNA reads TGTGCCAGCAGCCAAATTAACAGGGAACAGCCCCAGCATTTT.

This clonotype was seen many times. The chain joins TRBV29-1 to TRBJ2-5, with D possibly matching TRBD2 (7 bases). V lost 7 bases to trimming and J lost 7 bases, with 16 bases between them. CDR3 length: 12 residues. The germline CDR1 and CDR2 sequences are SQVTM and ANQGSEA. This chain's CDR3 is CSAVRGGGTQYF. CDR3 nucleotide sequence: TGCAGCGCTGTCAGGGGAGGGGGGACCCAGTACTTC.

V usage is TRBV19 and J usage is TRBJ1-5; D perhaps matches TRBD1 (5 bases). This CDR3 is 13 amino acids long. The germline V gene has CDR1 LNHDA and CDR2 SQIVND (reference sequence). Trimming left V 0 bases short and J 7 bases short, with 7 bases between. The CDR3 here is CASSIEGVQPQHF. In DNA, the CDR3 is TGTGCCAGTAGTATAGAAGGGGTCCAGCCCCAGCATTTT. The complete variable domain, with remaining parts taken from reference TRBV19 and TRBJ1-5, reads DGGITQSPKYLFRKEGQNVTLSCEQNLNHDAMYWYRQDPGQGLRLIYYSQIVNDFQKGDIAEGYSVSREKKESFPLTVTSAQKNPTAFYLCASSIEGVQPQHFGDGTRLSIL.

This clonotype was seen more than once but under ten times. This chain uses TRBV6-1 with TRBJ2-3, with D possibly TRBD2 on 5 matching bases. Germline V gene sequence: CDR1 MNHNS, CDR2 SASEGT. With 4 bases removed from V and 2 bases from J, the gap between germline ends came to 16 bases. The CDR3 has 16 residues. The CDR3: CASSGSATAHTDTQYF. The CDR3 region has the DNA TGTGCCAGCAGTGGTAGCGCAACGGCCCACACAGATACGCAGTATTTT.

The genes are TRBV2 and TRBJ2-2; 8 nucleotides agree with TRBD1. The CDR3 is 15 residues long. Germline V lookup: CDR1 SNHLY, CDR2 FYNNEI. Trimming took 6 bases from V and 0 from J; bases not matched to a gene: 3. For the CDR3, the DNA is TGTGCCAGCAGGCCGACAGGGGCGAACACCGGGGAGCTGTTTTTT. This codes for CASRPTGANTGELFF.

In its sample, this clonotype was seen a few times. This chain joins TRBV20-1 and TRBJ2-4; 9 bases line up with TRBD2. CDR1 is DFQATT, CDR2 SNEGSKA, per germline (reference sequence). The CDR3 covers 16 residues. J was trimmed by 2 bases and V by 0 bases; bases with no gene match: 5. The CDR3 nucleotides are TGCAGTGCTAGAGAGGGTAGCGGGAGTACCAAAAACATTCAGTACTTC. Its protein product is CSAREGSGSTKNIQYF.

In the case of this clonotype: Sequence at one end of the junction differs from germline and may be a read error. The rearrangement joins TRBV11-2 to TRBJ1-1, with D perhaps TRBD1 (5 bases). The CDR3 is 13 amino acids. Germline V gene sequence: CDR1 SGHAT, CDR2 FQNNGV. The CDR3 bases are TGTGCCAGCAGCTGGGAACGTGGGACTGACGCTTTCTTT. Protein sequence: CASSWERGTDAFF.